This is a list of T cell receptor beta chains from one sample in a study of cytomegalovirus exposure and HLA in healthy donors. TCRdb keeps only in-frame clones here, not all; method: immunoSEQ multiplex PCR. The table shows about 150,000 clones, with approximately 74% occurring only once. The specimen was PBMCs. All receptors come from a man aged 18-30 years in good health and CMV-seronegative. The CDR3 runs from the conserved cysteine through the conserved F or W. Fields, in order: clone size, J gene, V gene, D gene, CDR3 protein, CDR3 DNA. D genes are given only for firm matches. Expanded clones get a size class; other rows say once, few or many, or leave the size out.

abundance: .; j_gene: TRBJ1-5; v_gene: TRBV5-1; d_gene: TRBD1; CDR3aa: CASSLGIDRGNEPQHF; CDR3nt: TGCGCCAGCAGCCTTGGGATTGACAGGGGAAACGAGCCCCAGCATTTT
abundance: .; j_gene: TRBJ1-6; v_gene: TRBV7-9; d_gene: .; CDR3aa: CASSLDPRSSPLHF; CDR3nt: TGTGCCAGCAGCTTAGATCCTCGTAGTTCACCCCTCCACTTT
abundance: .; j_gene: TRBJ1-1; v_gene: TRBV5-1; d_gene: .; CDR3aa: CASSPGTGTGNTEAFF; CDR3nt: TGCGCCAGCAGCCCGGGAACAGGGACGGGGAACACTGAAGCTTTCTTT
abundance: .; j_gene: TRBJ2-7; v_gene: TRBV19; d_gene: .; CDR3aa: CASSMQGSLLEQYF; CDR3nt: TGTGCCAGTAGTATGCAGGGGTCACTCTTGGAGCAGTACTTC
abundance: once; j_gene: TRBJ1-5; v_gene: TRBV6-1; d_gene: .; CDR3aa: CATLPGGYQPQHF; CDR3nt: TGTGCCACTCTCCCGGGGGGCTATCAGCCCCAGCATTTT
abundance: .; j_gene: TRBJ1-2; v_gene: TRBV27; d_gene: .; CDR3aa: CASSLSQGPLLPYGYTF; CDR3nt: TGTGCCAGCAGTTTATCGCAGGGCCCACTACTACCTTATGGCTACACCTTC
abundance: .; j_gene: TRBJ1-5; v_gene: TRBV5-8; d_gene: .; CDR3aa: CASSLGRGGLNQPQHF; CDR3nt: TGTGCCAGCAGCTTGGGTCGCGGGGGCCTCAATCAGCCCCAGCATTTT
abundance: .; j_gene: TRBJ2-7; v_gene: TRBV30; d_gene: .; CDR3aa: CAWSIYRNLELYF; CDR3nt: TGTGCCTGGAGTATCTACAGGAACCTGGAGCTCTACTTC
abundance: .; j_gene: TRBJ1-1; v_gene: TRBV5-1; d_gene: .; CDR3aa: CASRQGSATEAFF; CDR3nt: TGCGCCAGCAGGCAGGGGAGTGCCACTGAAGCTTTCTTT
abundance: few; j_gene: TRBJ2-3; v_gene: TRBV19; d_gene: .; CDR3aa: CASTPADFWPPRDTQYF; CDR3nt: TGTGCCAGTACCCCGGCGGATTTTTGGCCACCTCGGGATACGCAGTATTTT
abundance: .; j_gene: TRBJ2-3; v_gene: TRBV19; d_gene: .; CDR3aa: CASGGAADTQYF; CDR3nt: TGTGCCAGTGGGGGGGCCGCAGATACGCAGTATTTT
abundance: .; j_gene: TRBJ2-7; v_gene: TRBV14; d_gene: TRBD2; CDR3aa: CASSHGLAGREQYF; CDR3nt: TGTGCCAGCAGCCACGGACTAGCGGGGCGAGAGCAGTACTTC
abundance: .; j_gene: TRBJ2-3; v_gene: TRBV9; d_gene: TRBD2; CDR3aa: CASSPRGSGGDGTDTQYF; CDR3nt: TGTGCCAGCAGCCCTCGTGGTAGCGGGGGGGACGGCACAGATACGCAGTATTTT
abundance: .; j_gene: TRBJ1-1; v_gene: TRBV9; d_gene: TRBD1; CDR3aa: CASSGTGDHTEAFF; CDR3nt: TGTGCCAGCAGCGGGACAGGGGATCACACTGAAGCTTTCTTT
abundance: few; j_gene: TRBJ1-1; v_gene: TRBV29-1; d_gene: .; CDR3aa: CSVSTRENTEAFF; CDR3nt: TGCAGCGTTTCAACGCGGGAGAACACTGAAGCTTTCTTT
abundance: .; j_gene: TRBJ2-5; v_gene: TRBV7-2; d_gene: TRBD2; CDR3aa: CASSFQRGGGETQYF; CDR3nt: TGTGCCAGCAGCTTCCAGCGGGGGGGCGGTGAGACCCAGTACTTC
abundance: .; j_gene: TRBJ1-1; v_gene: TRBV7-6; d_gene: .; CDR3aa: CASSYDRNTEAFF; CDR3nt: TGTGCCAGCAGCTACGACAGGAACACTGAAGCTTTCTTT
abundance: .; j_gene: TRBJ2-2; v_gene: TRBV9; d_gene: TRBD2; CDR3aa: CASSAPRSRGSPLWTGELFF; CDR3nt: TGTGCCAGCAGCGCACCCAGGTCGCGGGGGTCCCCCCTTTGGACCGGGGAGCTGTTTTTT
abundance: .; j_gene: TRBJ1-2; v_gene: TRBV2; d_gene: .; CDR3aa: CPSAPLEASEDGYTF; CDR3nt: TGTCCCTCCGCACCCTTGGAGGCTTCGGAGGACGGCTACACCTTC
abundance: .; j_gene: TRBJ1-5; v_gene: TRBV5-1; d_gene: TRBD1; CDR3aa: CASSIGTGNQPQHF; CDR3nt: TGCGCCAGCAGCATCGGGACAGGGAATCAGCCCCAGCATTTT
abundance: .; j_gene: TRBJ2-6; v_gene: TRBV4-2; d_gene: TRBD1; CDR3aa: CASSQASTGTGANVLTF; CDR3nt: TGTGCCAGCAGCCAAGCCTCGACAGGGACTGGGGCCAACGTCCTGACTTTC
abundance: .; j_gene: TRBJ1-3; v_gene: TRBV7-9; d_gene: .; CDR3aa: CASSPSSSGNTIYF; CDR3nt: TGTGCCAGCAGCCCCTCTAGCTCTGGAAACACCATATATTTT
abundance: .; j_gene: TRBJ2-2; v_gene: TRBV6-6; d_gene: TRBD1; CDR3aa: CASSRQGRYTGELFF; CDR3nt: TGTGCCAGCAGTCGACAGGGGAGGTACACCGGGGAGCTGTTTTTT
abundance: .; j_gene: TRBJ1-1; v_gene: TRBV4-1; d_gene: .; CDR3aa: CASSLTRTEYDTEAFF; CDR3nt: TGCGCCAGCAGCCTGACACGAACAGAATACGACACTGAAGCTTTCTTT
abundance: .; j_gene: TRBJ1-5; v_gene: TRBV28; d_gene: TRBD1; CDR3aa: CASSWLTGEKRPQHF; CDR3nt: TGTGCCAGCAGTTGGTTGACAGGGGAGAAGAGACCCCAGCATTTT
abundance: .; j_gene: TRBJ2-4; v_gene: TRBV7-2; d_gene: .; CDR3aa: CASSLKWRSDIQYF; CDR3nt: TGTGCCAGCAGCTTAAAGTGGAGGTCTGACATTCAGTACTTC
abundance: .; j_gene: TRBJ1-3; v_gene: TRBV28; d_gene: .; CDR3aa: CASSLTRVSGNTIYF; CDR3nt: TGTGCCAGCAGCCTTACCAGGGTCTCTGGAAACACCATATATTTT
abundance: .; j_gene: TRBJ1-5; v_gene: TRBV19; d_gene: TRBD1; CDR3aa: CASSPTGGSQPQHF; CDR3nt: TGTGCCAGTAGCCCGACAGGGGGCAGTCAGCCCCAGCATTTT
abundance: .; j_gene: TRBJ1-5; v_gene: TRBV27; d_gene: .; CDR3aa: CASKGSNQPQHF; CDR3nt: TGTGCCAGCAAGGGGAGCAATCAGCCCCAGCATTTT
abundance: .; j_gene: TRBJ2-2; v_gene: TRBV11-3; d_gene: .; CDR3aa: CASSFSQDYGRELFF; CDR3nt: TGTGCCAGCAGCTTCTCACAGGATTACGGCCGGGAGCTGTTTTTT
abundance: .; j_gene: TRBJ1-1; v_gene: TRBV7-9; d_gene: TRBD1; CDR3aa: CASSTGTGTEAFF; CDR3nt: TGTGCCAGCAGCACGGGGACAGGGACTGAAGCTTTCTTT
abundance: .; j_gene: TRBJ1-2; v_gene: TRBV5-5; d_gene: .; CDR3aa: CASSGDLFYGYTF; CDR3nt: TGTGCCAGCAGCGGAGACCTTTTCTATGGCTACACCTTC
abundance: few; j_gene: TRBJ1-1; v_gene: TRBV5-5; d_gene: TRBD1; CDR3aa: CASSTRQGFMNTEAFF; CDR3nt: TGTGCCAGCAGCACCCGACAGGGGTTTATGAACACTGAAGCTTTCTTT
abundance: .; j_gene: TRBJ2-5; v_gene: TRBV6-1; d_gene: .; CDR3aa: CASSTGTQETQYF; CDR3nt: TGTGCCAGCAGCACCGGGACTCAAGAGACCCAGTACTTC
abundance: .; j_gene: TRBJ2-1; v_gene: TRBV15; d_gene: TRBD2; CDR3aa: CATSRDLGRGGLYEQFF; CDR3nt: TGTGCCACCAGCAGAGATCTTGGGCGGGGGGGCCTCTATGAGCAGTTCTTC
abundance: few; j_gene: TRBJ2-3; v_gene: TRBV9; d_gene: .; CDR3aa: CASASILTDTQYF; CDR3nt: TGTGCCAGCGCGAGTATCCTCACAGATACGCAGTATTTT
abundance: .; j_gene: TRBJ1-6; v_gene: TRBV2; d_gene: .; CDR3aa: CASRSGQSSYNSPLHF; CDR3nt: TGTGCCAGCAGGAGCGGACAGAGCTCCTATAATTCACCCCTCCACTTT
abundance: .; j_gene: TRBJ2-5; v_gene: TRBV5-6; d_gene: TRBD2; CDR3aa: CASSSDTLGGQYF; CDR3nt: TGTGCCAGCAGCTCGGACACTTTGGGAGGGCAGTACTTC
abundance: few; j_gene: TRBJ1-5; v_gene: TRBV9; d_gene: .; CDR3aa: CASSVVFRRINQPQHF; CDR3nt: TGTGCCAGCAGCGTAGTTTTCAGGCGAATCAATCAGCCCCAGCATTTT
abundance: .; j_gene: TRBJ1-2; v_gene: TRBV5-1; d_gene: TRBD1; CDR3aa: CASSLIPTGGYGYTF; CDR3nt: TGCGCCAGCAGCTTGATCCCAACAGGGGGCTATGGCTACACCTTC
abundance: few; j_gene: TRBJ1-4; v_gene: TRBV5-1; d_gene: .; CDR3aa: CASSLRDGLNEKLFF; CDR3nt: TGCGCCAGCAGCCTGCGGGACGGGTTGAATGAAAAACTGTTTTTT
abundance: .; j_gene: TRBJ1-2; v_gene: TRBV2; d_gene: .; CDR3aa: CASSAATANYGYTF; CDR3nt: TGTGCCAGCAGTGCCGCAACAGCTAACTATGGCTACACCTTC
abundance: .; j_gene: TRBJ2-6; v_gene: TRBV5-1; d_gene: .; CDR3aa: CASSWALSGANVLTF; CDR3nt: TGCGCCAGCAGCTGGGCCCTCTCTGGGGCCAACGTCCTGACTTTC
abundance: .; j_gene: TRBJ1-3; v_gene: TRBV7-2; d_gene: TRBD1; CDR3aa: CASSSSGGAGNTIYF; CDR3nt: TGTGCCAGCAGCTCTTCAGGGGGCGCCGGAAACACCATATATTTT
abundance: .; j_gene: TRBJ1-1; v_gene: TRBV27; d_gene: TRBD1; CDR3aa: CASSLQLPGTGGRDTEAFF; CDR3nt: TGTGCCAGCAGTTTACAGCTCCCCGGGACAGGGGGCAGGGACACTGAAGCTTTCTTT